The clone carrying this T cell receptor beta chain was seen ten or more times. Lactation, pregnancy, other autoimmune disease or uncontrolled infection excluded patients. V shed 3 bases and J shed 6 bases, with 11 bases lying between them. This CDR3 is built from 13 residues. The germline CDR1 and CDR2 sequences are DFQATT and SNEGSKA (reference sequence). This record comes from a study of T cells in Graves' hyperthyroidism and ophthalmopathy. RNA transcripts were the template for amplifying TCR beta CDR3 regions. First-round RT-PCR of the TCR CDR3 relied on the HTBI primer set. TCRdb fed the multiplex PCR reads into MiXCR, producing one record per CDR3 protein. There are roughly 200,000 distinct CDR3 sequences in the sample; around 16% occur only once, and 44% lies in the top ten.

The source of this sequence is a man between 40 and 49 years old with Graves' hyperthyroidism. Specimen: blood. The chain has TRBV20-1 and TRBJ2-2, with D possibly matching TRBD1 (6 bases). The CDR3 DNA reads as TGCAGTGCTAGGGGGGCGGAGGCCGGGGAGCTGTTTTTT. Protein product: CSARGAEAGELFF.